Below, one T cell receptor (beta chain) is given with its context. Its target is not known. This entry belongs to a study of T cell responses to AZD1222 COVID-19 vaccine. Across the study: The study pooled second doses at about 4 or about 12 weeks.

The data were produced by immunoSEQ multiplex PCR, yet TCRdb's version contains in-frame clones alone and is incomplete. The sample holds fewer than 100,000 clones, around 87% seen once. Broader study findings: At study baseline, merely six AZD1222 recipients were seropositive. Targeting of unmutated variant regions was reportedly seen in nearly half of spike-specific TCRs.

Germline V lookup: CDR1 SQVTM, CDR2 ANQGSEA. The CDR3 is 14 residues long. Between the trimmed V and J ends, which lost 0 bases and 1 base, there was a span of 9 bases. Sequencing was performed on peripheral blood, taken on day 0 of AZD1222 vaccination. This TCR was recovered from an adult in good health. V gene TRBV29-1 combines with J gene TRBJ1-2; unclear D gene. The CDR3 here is CSVEDNDRNYGYTF. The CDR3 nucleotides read TGCAGCGTTGAAGATAACGACCGTAACTATGGCTACACCTTC. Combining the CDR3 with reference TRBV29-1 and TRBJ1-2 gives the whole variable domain SAVISQKPSRDICQRGTSLTIQCQVDSQVTMMFWYRQQPGQSLTLIATANQGSEATYESGFVIDKFPISRPNLTFSTLTVSNMSPEDSSIYLCSVEDNDRNYGYTFGSGTRLTVV.